This TCR beta chain is from a study of T cell responses to AZD1222 COVID-19 vaccine. Study-wide points: After the peak T cell response, and only then, were repertoires sampled. Spike-specific TCRs gained breadth and depth after people received two AZD1222 doses. Clonal diversity may have been underestimated, and the donors were mostly white British, with more females than males.

With 6 bases removed from V and 7 bases from J, the gap between germline ends came to 16 bases. CDR3 length: 13 residues. Per the germline V gene, CDR1 is SGHAT and CDR2 is FQNNGV. As regards this clone: The antigen is undetermined.

The assay was immunoSEQ multiplex PCR, and TCRdb's table has in-frame clones only and misses some. Among around 180,000 clones listed, about 90% were seen once. This sample comprised peripheral blood, obtained on day 0 of AZD1222 vaccination. The receptor was derived from an adult in good health. The genes are TRBV11-2 and TRBJ2-7, with D hard to call. The CDR3 loop reads CASRSLIGFEQYF. The CDR3 nucleotides read TGTGCCAGCAGAAGCCTTATAGGGTTTGAGCAGTACTTC.